Each of the 21 T cell receptor beta chains below was sequenced from the same sample in a study of shared clonotypes between healthy human individuals. Profiled with immunoSEQ multiplex PCR; TCRdb holds only in-frame clones, not every one. The sample consists of fewer than 1.8 million clones, around 98.5% of them appearing once. Specimen: naive CD4+ T cells sorted from blood. Described subset: CD45RA+ positively selected. The receptors originated from a young man in good health.

CDR3 loop: CASQSRREGRDEQFF. The CDR3 DNA is TGTGCCAGCCAGTCTAGGAGGGAAGGTAGGGATGAGCAGTTCTTC. This chain links TRBV28 with TRBJ2-1; D is perhaps TRBD2 (6 bases). Trimming took 8 bases from V and 8 from J, leaving 22 bases between them. The germline CDR1 and CDR2 sequences are MDHEN and SYDVKM. The CDR3 has 15 amino acids. Drawing the rest from reference TRBV28 and TRBJ2-1, the complete variable domain is DVKVTQSSRYLVKRTGEKVFLECVQDMDHENMFWYRQDPGLGLRLIYFSYDVKMKEKGDIPEGYSVSREKKERFSLILESASTNQTSMYLCASQSRREGRDEQFFGPGTRLTVL.

This chain links TRBV11-2 with TRBJ2-1; D gene uncertain. With 1 base removed from V and 4 bases from J, the gap between germline ends came to 5 bases. The germline CDR1 and CDR2 sequences are SGHAT and FQNNGV. The CDR3 sequence is 13 residues long. CDR3 loop: CASSLVEYNEQFF. The CDR3 coding sequence is TGTGCCAGCAGCTTAGTGGAATACAATGAGCAGTTCTTC.

The chain has TRBV18 and TRBJ1-2, with a weak D call TRBD1 (5 bases). This CDR3 comprises 16 residues. CDR1 KGHSH and CDR2 LQKENI come from the germline V gene. Trimming shortened V by 2 bases and J by 4 bases, and 17 bases separated the two germline ends. The CDR3 loop reads CASSPTTAGYLYGYTF. In nucleotides, the CDR3 is TGTGCCAGCTCACCAACGACAGCGGGCTACCTCTATGGCTACACCTTC. Looking up the rest from reference TRBV18 and TRBJ1-2 gives the full variable domain: NAGVMQNPRHLVRRRGQEARLRCSPMKGHSHVYWYRQLPEEGLKFMVYLQKENIIDESGMPKERFSAEFPKEGPSILRIQQVVRGDSAAYFCASSPTTAGYLYGYTFGSGTRLTVV.

The chain uses TRBV28 and TRBJ2-7; tentative D call: TRBD2 (6 bases). The CDR3 is 15 residues long. Trimming shortened V by 5 bases and J by 2 bases, and 16 bases separated the two germline ends. The germline gives CDR1 MDHEN, CDR2 SYDVKM. CDR3 sequence (DNA): TGTGCCAGCAGTCTAGTAGGAGGGAGGACCTACGAGCAGTACTTC. This gives the protein CASSLVGGRTYEQYF.

This chain uses TRBV27 with TRBJ2-6; 9 bases map to TRBD1. V gave up 4 bases and J gave up 1 base; unmatched junction bases: 5. Germline CDR1 and CDR2: MNHEY and SMNVEV (reference sequence). There are 17 residues in the CDR3. The CDR3 region has the DNA TGTGCCAGCAGTTCGGGGACAGGGAGGTCTGGGGCCAACGTCCTGACTTTC. It is translated as CASSSGTGRSGANVLTF.

In DNA form, the CDR3 reads TGTGCCAGCGAACAGACGAGTGATACGCAGTATTTT. It specifies CASEQTSDTQYF. This chain connects TRBV2 to TRBJ2-3; D is uncertain. The CDR3 is 12 amino acids. Trimming shortened V by 8 bases and J by 6 bases, and 12 bases separated the two germline ends. CDR1 SNHLY and CDR2 FYNNEI come from the germline V gene.

The chain couples TRBV28 to TRBJ1-5; D gene uncertain. This CDR3 has 16 residues. Germline V gene data show CDR1 as MDHEN and CDR2 as SYDVKM. The germline V and J ends were trimmed by 3 bases and 2 bases, with 14 bases remaining between them. CDR3 DNA: TGTGCCAGCAGTTTCTATGTGGGCTGGGGCAATCAGCCCCAGCATTTT. Protein sequence: CASSFYVGWGNQPQHF. Supplemented by reference TRBV28 and TRBJ1-5, the full variable domain reads DVKVTQSSRYLVKRTGEKVFLECVQDMDHENMFWYRQDPGLGLRLIYFSYDVKMKEKGDIPEGYSVSREKKERFSLILESASTNQTSMYLCASSFYVGWGNQPQHFGDGTRLSIL.

V gene TRBV7-8 combines with J gene TRBJ1-1; D call uncertain. The length of the CDR3 is 16 residues. In germline, CDR1 is SGHVS, CDR2 FQNEAQ. The V and J ends lost 0 bases and 8 bases respectively, with 19 bases between them. CDR3 nucleotide sequence: TGTGCCAGCAGCTTAGCTCTGCCGGGAGGACGATCAGAAGCTTTCTTT. It yields the protein CASSLALPGGRSEAFF.

V is TRBV4-1 and J is TRBJ1-2; D is ambiguous. The V end lost 2 bases, the J end lost 8 bases, and 6 bases lay between the germline ends. From germline, CDR1 is MGHRA and CDR2 YSYEKL. CDR3 length: 11 amino acids. CDR3 DNA: TGCGCCAGCAGCCAATACGGAGGCTACACCTTC. Translation: CASSQYGGYTF.

The chain carries TRBV7-2 and TRBJ2-4; D gene ambiguous. The germline V gene encodes CDR1 SGHTA and CDR2 FQGNSA. Trimming removed 5 bases at V and 9 bases at J, with 17 bases between. The CDR3 runs 14 residues. CDR3 in DNA: TGTGCCAGCAGCCACCAGAGTATCGCCGCCATTCAGTACTTC. Translated: CASSHQSIAAIQYF.

The CDR3 loop reads CASKRQVGEQYF. In DNA form, the CDR3 reads TGTGCCAGCAAACGACAGGTGGGCGAGCAGTACTTC. The chain uses TRBV27 and TRBJ2-7, with D possibly being TRBD1 (6 bases). CDR1 MNHEY and CDR2 SMNVEV come from the germline V gene (reference sequence). CDR3 length: 12 residues. Between the trimmed V and J ends, which lost 7 bases and 6 bases, there was a span of 13 bases.

The chain employs TRBV6-5 and TRBJ2-7; perhaps TRBD1 as D (5 bases). This CDR3 comprises 12 residues. V lost 7 bases and J 1 base, leaving 8 bases between the germline ends. CDR1 and CDR2 from the germline V gene are MNHEY and SVGAGI. CDR3 in amino acids: CASKGPSYEQYF. The CDR3 DNA follows: TGTGCCAGCAAGGGGCCTTCCTACGAGCAGTACTTC.

The rearrangement uses TRBV18 and TRBJ1-4; D gene uncertain. Germline V CDR1 and CDR2: KGHSH, LQKENI. The CDR3 consists of 16 residues. The germline V and J ends were trimmed by 2 bases and 0 bases, with 10 bases remaining between them. DNA for the CDR3: TGTGCCAGCTCACCATTTAATCCCGCAACTAATGAAAAACTGTTTTTT. This translates into CASSPFNPATNEKLFF.

This rearrangement joins TRBV14 to TRBJ2-7; 13 bases agree with TRBD2. The CDR3 extends over 15 amino acids. Germline V gene data show CDR1 as SGHDN and CDR2 as FVKESK. Unmatched junction bases numbered 2, after V lost 4 bases and J lost 2 bases. The CDR3 spells CASSRLAGGPYEQYF. CDR3 nucleotide sequence: TGTGCCAGCAGCCGACTAGCGGGAGGACCCTACGAGCAGTACTTC.

The chain joins TRBV19 to TRBJ2-5, with D perhaps matching TRBD1 or TRBD2 (5 bases each). Trimming removed 3 bases at V and 0 bases at J, with 14 bases between. CDR3 length: 16 residues. Germline assignment: CDR1 LNHDA and CDR2 SQIVND (reference sequence). The CDR3 is CASSIAGRGYQETQYF. CDR3 nucleotides: TGTGCCAGTAGTATTGCAGGGAGAGGGTACCAAGAGACCCAGTACTTC.

V gene TRBV9 combines with J gene TRBJ2-1; D gene ambiguous. CDR3 length equals 13 residues. Trimming removed 0 bases from V and 7 bases from J, with 8 bases in between. Germline values: CDR1 SGDLS, CDR2 YYNGEE. CDR3 coding DNA: TGTGCCAGCAGCGTAGACCGACTTAATGAGCAGTTCTTC. It specifies CASSVDRLNEQFF.

The rearrangement links TRBV5-1 to TRBJ2-1, with TRBD2 matching 14 bases. Per germline, CDR1 SGHRS and CDR2 YFSETQ. The CDR3 sequence is 18 residues long. Trimming cost V 0 bases and J 6 bases; bases outside gene matches: 8. CDR3 region: CASSLDGTSGSPFNEQFF. In nucleotides, the CDR3 is TGCGCCAGCAGCTTGGACGGGACTAGCGGGAGTCCGTTCAATGAGCAGTTCTTC.

This chain uses TRBV5-1 with TRBJ1-1; D not certain. Germline CDR1 reads SGHRS; CDR2 reads YFSETQ. This CDR3 is 14 amino acids long. Trimming stripped 1 base from V and 1 base from J, with 8 bases between. CDR3 sequence reads: CASSLQKGNTEAFF. The CDR3 DNA reads as TGCGCCAGCAGCTTGCAGAAGGGGAACACTGAAGCTTTCTTT.

V usage is TRBV18 and J usage is TRBJ2-7; D remains ambiguous. CDR3 length equals 14 residues. V was shortened by 3 bases and J by 3 bases, with 12 bases between the two germline ends. Germline V CDR1 and CDR2: KGHSH, LQKENI. CDR3 residues: CASSPGRQFYEQYF. The CDR3 DNA is TGTGCCAGCTCACCCGGCCGTCAGTTCTACGAGCAGTACTTC.

The CDR3 is CASSLWTGEKLFF. The CDR3 bases are TGTGCCAGCAGCTTGTGGACAGGGGAAAAACTGTTTTTT. This sequence joins TRBV5-4 and TRBJ1-4; 8 bases match TRBD1. This CDR3 is built from 13 residues. Germline CDR1 SGHNT, CDR2 YYREEE (reference sequence). The ends lost 1 base at V and 8 bases at J; junction bases unmatched: 1. The complete variable domain, with remaining parts taken from reference TRBV5-4 and TRBJ1-4, reads ETGVTQSPTHLIKTRGQQVTLRCSSQSGHNTVSWYQQALGQGPQFIFQYYREEENGRGNFPPRFSGLQFPNYSSELNVNALELDDSALYLCASSLWTGEKLFFGSGTQLSVL.

J is TRBJ2-7 and V is TRBV5-5; TRBD2 matches 11 bases. Germline-derived CDR1 and CDR2 are SGHKS and YYEKEE (reference sequence). The length of the CDR3 is 15 residues. The ends lost 0 bases at V and 2 bases at J; junction bases unmatched: 1. The CDR3 nucleotides read TGTGCCAGCAGCTTGGGACTAGCGGGGACCTACGAGCAGTACTTC. It specifies CASSLGLAGTYEQYF. Full variable domain (missing parts from reference TRBV5-5 and TRBJ2-7): DAGVTQSPTHLIKTRGQQVTLRCSPISGHKSVSWYQQVLGQGPQFIFQYYEKEERGRGNFPDRFSARQFPNYSSELNVNALLLGDSALYLCASSLGLAGTYEQYFGPGTRLTVT.